This TCR beta chain was sequenced for a study of CD8 T cells in Susac syndrome. V was shortened by 0 bases and J by 2 bases, with 9 bases between the two germline ends. Looked up from germline, CDR1 is MGHRA and CDR2 is YSYEKL. The CDR3 runs to 15 residues. RNA was extracted with the RNeasy kit, and a quantity of about 0.5 to 1 ug was reverse transcribed using random hexamers. One entry per CDR3 protein results from TCRdb running MiXCR on the immunoSEQ multiplex PCR reads. The sample shows 100,000 to 150,000 distinct CDR3 sequences, 90% to 95% of them seen only once. The sequence was obtained from a human donor with multiple sclerosis. Sequenced input: CD4+ T cells from PBMCs. This chain connects TRBV4-1 to TRBJ2-3; no reliable D call. The CDR3 bases are TGCGCCAGCAGCCAAGATTCGGAGCTCACAGATACGCAGTATTTT. Translation: CASSQDSELTDTQYF.